The rows below give T cell receptor beta chains drawn from one sample of a study of human T cells and chemical hapten exposure. Using its own MiXCR run on the RACE reads, TCRdb lists one record per CDR3 protein. This repertoire shows about 380,000 distinct CDR3 sequences, roughly 6.3% found once; its top ten account for about 5.6%. The sequencing here drew on whole blood, taken in connection with sensitization to the hapten diphenylcyclopropenone (DPC). The receptors originated from a woman aged 18-30 years with alopecia areata. Some clones in this sample may be carry-over from other donors' samples. The CDR3 runs from the conserved cysteine through the conserved F or W. Each record gives: D gene, clone size, J gene, V gene, CDR3 protein, CDR3 DNA. D genes are given only for firm matches. Clone size, where shown, is once, few, many, or a class for clones that have expanded.

-	few	TRBJ1-5	TRBV7-6	CASSPDNRQLNQPQHF	TGTGCCAGCAGCCCCGACAACCGACAGCTCAATCAGCCCCAGCATTTT
-	many	TRBJ1-1	TRBV12-5	CASGFDTEAFF	TGTGCTAGTGGTTTTGACACTGAAGCTTTCTTT
-	-	TRBJ2-7	TRBV12-3/TRBV12-4	CASSLTPGEQYF	TGTGCCAGCAGTTTGACCCCCGGGGAGCAGTACTTC
TRBD1	few	TRBJ1-4	TRBV2	CASSVTGAEATNEKLFF	TGTGCCAGCAGTGTAACAGGGGCTGAGGCAACTAATGAAAAACTGTTTTTT
TRBD2	many	TRBJ2-1	TRBV5-1	CASSPGTSGGLQFF	TGCGCCAGCAGCCCCGGGACTAGCGGGGGTCTGCAGTTCTTC
TRBD1	-	TRBJ2-1	TRBV6-6	CASSYSGTGGPNEQFF	TGTGCCAGCAGTTACAGCGGGACAGGGGGACCCAATGAGCAGTTCTTC
-	many	TRBJ2-7	TRBV5-1	CASSLEAGREQYF	TGCGCCAGCAGCTTGGAGGCAGGGCGCGAGCAGTACTTC
-	few	TRBJ2-1	TRBV7-9	CASSLENAEHEQFF	TGTGCCAGCAGCTTAGAAAACGCCGAGCACGAGCAGTTCTTC
-	many	TRBJ2-7	TRBV7-2	CASSLGSPPSYEQYF	TGTGCCAGCAGCTTAGGCAGCCCCCCATCCTACGAGCAGTACTTC
-	-	TRBJ2-7	TRBV28	CASSFYSGTTYEQYF	TGTGCCAGCAGTTTCTACTCCGGGACAACGTACGAGCAGTACTTC
TRBD1	few	TRBJ1-1	TRBV29-1	CSVTGQGNTEAFF	TGCAGCGTTACCGGACAGGGCAACACTGAAGCTTTCTTT
-	once	TRBJ1-1	TRBV3-1	CASSQGWRVNTEAFF	TGTGCCAGCAGCCAAGGGTGGCGGGTTAACACTGAAGCTTTCTTT
TRBD1	many	TRBJ2-7	TRBV6-5	CASSYSRDRGYEQYF	TGTGCCAGCAGTTACTCGAGGGACAGGGGGTACGAGCAGTACTTC
-	-	TRBJ1-2	TRBV5-4	CASSLLIGTYGYTF	TGTGCCAGCAGCTTACTGATTGGGACCTATGGCTACACCTTC
TRBD1	-	TRBJ2-3	TRBV18	CASSPFGQGITDTQYF	TGTGCCAGCTCACCTTTCGGACAGGGAATCACAGATACGCAGTATTTT
TRBD2	few	TRBJ2-1	TRBV11-2	CASSLAGYAGGNNEQFF	TGTGCCAGCAGCTTAGCAGGATACGCGGGGGGAAACAATGAGCAGTTCTTC
-	-	TRBJ2-7	TRBV18	CASSPPTDSYEQYF	TGTGCCAGCTCACCACCGACAGACTCCTACGAGCAGTACTTC
-	-	TRBJ2-2	TRBV2	CASSDSPPGELFF	TGTGCCAGCAGTGATTCCCCCCCCGGGGAGCTGTTTTTT
-	-	TRBJ2-7	TRBV3-1	CASSQEPGNEQYF	TGTGCCAGCAGCCAAGAACCCGGGAACGAGCAGTACTTC
-	many	TRBJ2-3	TRBV4-3	CASSQEKRPADTQYF	TGCGCCAGCAGCCAAGAGAAGCGCCCAGCAGATACGCAGTATTTT
-	few	TRBJ1-2	TRBV20-1	CSAREEERDGYTF	TGCAGTGCTAGAGAGGAAGAGAGGGATGGCTACACCTTC
TRBD2	many	TRBJ2-6	TRBV18	CASSRLAGGPTGANVLTF	TGTGCCAGCTCACGTCTAGCGGGGGGGCCTACTGGGGCCAACGTCCTGACTTTC
-	many	TRBJ2-5	TRBV11-2	CASIDIDVRGGTQYF	TGTGCCAGCATCGACATAGATGTGAGGGGGGGGACCCAGTACTTC
-	many	TRBJ1-2	TRBV10-3	CAISEGQAGVNYGYTF	TGTGCCATCAGTGAAGGGCAGGCGGGGGTAAACTATGGCTACACCTTC
TRBD1	few	TRBJ1-4	TRBV7-2	CASNTGGAGEKLFF	TGTGCCAGCAACACAGGGGGCGCGGGTGAAAAACTGTTTTTT
-	few	TRBJ2-6	TRBV20-1	CSAISMSGANVLTF	TGCAGTGCGATCAGTATGTCTGGGGCCAACGTCCTGACTTTC
TRBD1	-	TRBJ1-2	TRBV24-1	CATSVSGTGNRLDGYTF	TGTGCCACCAGTGTCTCCGGGACAGGGAACCGCTTGGATGGCTACACCTTC
-	few	TRBJ2-7	TRBV12-3/TRBV12-4	CASSPLNYEQYF	TGTGCCAGCAGTCCTCTAAACTACGAGCAGTACTTC
-	few	TRBJ2-5	TRBV3-1	CASSSAGTQETQYF	TGTGCCAGCAGCTCGGCCGGGACGCAAGAGACCCAGTACTTC
-	-	TRBJ2-3	TRBV7-3	CASSYGGDSTDTQYF	TGTGCCAGCAGCTACGGTGGGGATAGCACAGATACGCAGTATTTT
-	many	TRBJ2-1	TRBV5-4	CASSSPGTRNEQFF	TGTGCCAGCAGTTCCCCCGGGACCAGGAATGAGCAGTTCTTC
-	-	TRBJ2-2	TRBV6-2/TRBV6-3	CASSYSYGTPGTGELFF	TGTGCCAGCAGTTACAGTTATGGGACTCCGGGAACGGGGGAGCTGTTTTTT
TRBD2	-	TRBJ2-7	TRBV4-2	CASSQIGGEGKQYF	TGTGCCAGCAGCCAAATCGGCGGGGAGGGAAAGCAGTACTTC
TRBD1	-	TRBJ2-5	TRBV5-1	CASSSGAGGETQYF	TGCGCCAGCAGCTCTGGGGCAGGGGGAGAGACCCAGTACTTC
-	many	TRBJ1-1	TRBV6-1	CASSELGRGTEAFF	TGTGCCAGCAGTGAACTTGGGAGGGGCACTGAAGCTTTCTTT
TRBD1	few	TRBJ2-1	TRBV3-1	CASSQTEGTGGFF	TGTGCCAGCAGCCAGACAGAAGGGACAGGGGGATTCTTC
-	many	TRBJ2-2	TRBV5-4	CASSFRGRANTGELFF	TGTGCCAGCAGCTTTCGCGGCAGAGCGAACACCGGGGAGCTGTTTTTT
-	-	TRBJ2-2	TRBV10-3	CAIKRAQAGELFF	TGTGCCATCAAGAGGGCGCAGGCCGGGGAGCTGTTTTTT
TRBD1	many	TRBJ1-5	TRBV27	CASSFSKQGNQPQHF	TGTGCCAGCAGTTTCTCCAAACAGGGGAATCAGCCCCAGCATTTT
-	-	TRBJ1-1	TRBV6-6	CASSYGRRYEAFF	TGTGCCAGCAGTTATGGCCGGCGATATGAAGCTTTCTTT
-	many	TRBJ1-2	TRBV20-1	CSARGRPGESYGYTF	TGCAGTGCTAGAGGTCGACCAGGGGAATCCTATGGCTACACCTTC
-	-	TRBJ1-1	TRBV11-2	CASSFGSTTEAFF	TGTGCCAGCAGCTTTGGTTCGACCACTGAAGCTTTCTTT
-	few	TRBJ1-6	TRBV23-1	CASSQSAQPGPSYNSPLHF	TGCGCCAGCAGTCAATCTGCACAGCCAGGGCCCTCCTATAATTCACCCCTCCACTTT
-	-	TRBJ1-1	TRBV10-3	CAISRQGQGISNTEAFF	TGTGCCATCAGTCGCCAAGGGCAGGGGATCTCGAACACTGAAGCTTTCTTT
-	-	TRBJ2-2	TRBV10-3	CAISGSQMNTGELFF	TGTGCCATCAGTGGGTCACAGATGAACACCGGGGAGCTGTTTTTT
TRBD1	many	TRBJ1-1	TRBV27	CASSGQGRTEAFF	TGTGCCAGCAGCGGACAGGGAAGGACTGAAGCTTTCTTT
-	many	TRBJ1-1	TRBV20-1	CSASLGFVGAFF	TGCAGTGCTAGTCTTGGGTTTGTTGGAGCTTTCTTT
-	few	TRBJ2-1	TRBV7-2	CASSLGANLGNEQFF	TGTGCCAGCAGCTTAGGCGCTAACCTGGGCAATGAGCAGTTCTTC